The clone carrying this T cell receptor (beta chain) was recorded only once. This sample was taken from a study of blood T cell repertoires in COVID-19. Original handling: Amplification of reference gene primers was used by the study to estimate nucleated cell counts. Sequencing used immunoSEQ multiplex PCR; TCRdb keeps in-frame clones, though not all of them. For V, J and clone size, that table is used; D and trimming come from the DNA. The data show fewer than 150,000 clones, roughly nine tenths seen once. The TCR comes from a man between 65 and 85 years old who had recovered from COVID-19. The sequenced sample consisted of peripheral blood.

The CDR3 reads CASSRSGGSAYEQYF. The CDR3 coding sequence is TGTGCCAGTAGTAGGAGCGGGGGGTCAGCCTACGAGCAGTACTTC. J is TRBJ2-7 and V is TRBV19; 9 positions match TRBD2. The CDR3 runs to 15 residues. In germline, CDR1 is LNHDA, CDR2 SQIVND (reference sequence). Trimming took 4 bases from V and 2 from J; bases not matched to a gene: 6.